This T cell receptor beta chain was found in a study of control samples from healthy donors and cancer patients. This clone was counted a single time. The assay was immunoSEQ multiplex PCR, and TCRdb's table has in-frame clones only and misses some. The data hold about 54,000 clones, with 95% to 96% observed a single time. Sequencing was done on a sample of blood. The clonotype comes from a woman aged 25 to 39 in good health.

The CDR3 is CASSLRGAGEKLFF. The CDR3 region has the DNA TGTGCCAGCAGTTTAAGGGGGGCGGGTGAAAAACTGTTTTTT. This chain links TRBV28 with TRBJ1-4; perhaps TRBD1 as D (6 bases). There are 14 residues in the CDR3. V lost 2 bases to trimming and J lost 7 bases, with 11 bases between them. CDR1 MDHEN and CDR2 SYDVKM come from the germline V gene.